This note documents a single T cell receptor beta chain sequence. Trimming left V 1 base short and J 10 bases short, with 17 bases between. Germline CDR1 reads LNHDA; CDR2 reads SQIVND (reference sequence). There are 15 residues in the CDR3. The data belong to a study of CD8+CD57+ T cells in acquired aplastic anemia. Study at large: When averaged, DNA from sorted CD4+ and CD8+ cells came to 3.2 ug.

Patients selected for sequencing had displayed CD8+CD57+ cell expansion by flow cytometry. Patients had not yet gotten any therapy when their blood was taken for sampling. Profiling that covered TCR beta VDJ and CDR3 relied on genomic DNA as its template. Each CDR3 protein is one row after TCRdb ran MiXCR on the reads. The data hold a few hundred thousand distinct CDR3 sequences, with 25% to 40% observed a single time. Sequences were obtained from sorted CD4+, CD8+, or CD8+CD57+ T cells (not recorded which) from PBMCs. The source of this sequence is a human donor with aplastic anemia. The gene calls are TRBV19 and TRBJ2-1, with TRBD2 as a possible D gene (7 bases). This CDR3 is CASSIGTAEAGEQFF. Written as DNA, the CDR3 is TGTGCCAGTAGTATAGGGACAGCCGAAGCGGGGGAGCAGTTCTTC. Full variable domain (outside the CDR3, taken from reference TRBV19 and TRBJ2-1): DGGITQSPKYLFRKEGQNVTLSCEQNLNHDAMYWYRQDPGQGLRLIYYSQIVNDFQKGDIAEGYSVSREKKESFPLTVTSAQKNPTAFYLCASSIGTAEAGEQFFGPGTRLTVL.